These 21 T cell receptor beta chains came from one sample sequenced in a study of patients and donors after allogeneic stem cell transplantation. TCRdb independently ran MiXCR on the RT-PCR reads; one entry per CDR3 protein. The sample shows about 200,000 distinct CDR3 sequences, more than 35% of them seen only once. The sequencing input was blood, either unsorted or a sorted T cell fraction (not recorded which). These receptors were taken from a human donor who was either an allogeneic HSCT recipient or a stem cell or donor lymphocyte infusion donor (not recorded which). It is not recorded whose cells these are; they may come from a transplant donor.

This clonotype showed up just once. This chain joins TRBV7-2 and TRBJ1-6; a weak D match, TRBD1 (6 bases). Per the germline V gene, CDR1 is SGHTA and CDR2 is FQGNSA. The CDR3 extends over 20 amino acids. V shed 0 bases and J shed 4 bases, with 22 bases lying between them. CDR3 sequence (DNA): TGTGCCAGCAGCTTAGCGAACCTTCACAGGGACGGCCTTTATAATTCACCCCTCCACTTT. Its protein product is CASSLANLHRDGLYNSPLHF.

This rearrangement joins TRBV10-2 to TRBJ1-5; 7 bases map to TRBD1. CDR1 is WSHSY, CDR2 SAAADI, per germline. This CDR3 is 14 amino acids long. With V trimmed by 10 bases and J by 4 bases, 10 bases remained unmatched. CDR3 DNA sequence: TGCGCCACCCAAGACAGGGCCTTTAATCAGCCCCAGCATTTT. This encodes CATQDRAFNQPQHF.

The rearrangement uses TRBV7-9 and TRBJ2-3; D may be TRBD2 (6 bases). The CDR3 covers 15 residues. Deletions cut 5 bases from V and 2 bases from J, with 14 bases between. The V gene's germline CDR1 is SEHNR and CDR2 FQNEAQ (reference sequence). CDR3 protein: CASSKSGSLTDTQYF. CDR3 in DNA: TGTGCCAGCAGCAAAAGCGGGTCCCTCACAGATACGCAGTATTTT.

The V gene is TRBV9, the J gene TRBJ2-3; 15 bases are shared with TRBD2. The CDR3 extends over 18 amino acids. J was trimmed by 4 bases and V by 3 bases; bases with no gene match: 9. The V gene's germline CDR1 is SGDLS and CDR2 YYNGEE. The CDR3 coding sequence is TGTGCCAGCAGCGGAGCCCCCGGGACTAGCGGGGGGTCAGATACGCAGTATTTT. This encodes CASSGAPGTSGGSDTQYF.

This sequence joins TRBV19 and TRBJ1-1, with unresolved D. The germline V and J ends were trimmed by 5 bases and 6 bases, with 10 bases remaining between them. CDR3 length: 12 residues. CDR1 is LNHDA, CDR2 SQIVND, per germline (reference sequence). The CDR3 region has the DNA TGTGCCAGTAGTGGGCCTTTGCCTGAAGCTTTCTTT. Translation: CASSGPLPEAFF.

This clonotype was detected a few times. The chain links TRBV4-1 to TRBJ1-5; 10 bases fit TRBD1. The CDR3 sequence is 15 residues long. Germline CDR1 reads MGHRA; CDR2 reads YSYEKL. V was clipped by 3 bases and J by 5 bases; unmatched bases: 4. In DNA form, the CDR3 reads TGCGCCAGCAGCCACGGACAGGGGGGACATCAGCCCCAGCATTTT. Translation gives CASSHGQGGHQPQHF.

This chain connects TRBV6-6 to TRBJ1-5; D may be TRBD1 (5 bases). V was trimmed by 7 bases and J by 3 bases, leaving 16 bases between them. Germline CDR1 reads MNHNY; CDR2 reads SVGAGI (reference sequence). The CDR3 runs 15 residues. CDR3 in DNA: TGTGCCAGCACCACGGGGGGGTCGGCCAATCAGCCCCAGCATTTT. Amino acid sequence: CASTTGGSANQPQHF.

This clonotype occurred a few times. The chain combines TRBV6-2 or TRBV6-3 with TRBJ1-6; D uncertain. Germline CDR1 is MNHEY and CDR2 is SVGEGT. V shed 1 base and J shed 10 bases, with 8 bases lying between them. The length of the CDR3 is 13 residues. The DNA for the CDR3 is TGTGCCAGCAGTTACTACCGGGGATCACCCCTCCACTTT. This sequence encodes CASSYYRGSPLHF.

V usage is TRBV10-3 and J usage is TRBJ1-1; possible D gene TRBD1, 5 bases. Deletions cut 4 bases from V and 4 bases from J, with 10 bases between. CDR1 ENHRY and CDR2 SYGVKD come from the germline V gene. The CDR3 spans 13 residues. The CDR3 loop is CAISGGIGTEAFF. The CDR3 DNA reads TGTGCCATCAGTGGGGGGATTGGCACTGAAGCTTTCTTT.

This clonotype turned up a few times. The rearrangement links TRBV20-1 to TRBJ1-3; D unclear. With 1 base removed from V and 8 bases from J, the gap between germline ends came to 12 bases. This CDR3 comprises 13 residues. Germline-derived CDR1 and CDR2 are DFQATT and SNEGSKA (reference sequence). The CDR3 region is CSARVGKEYTIYF. The CDR3 DNA reads TGCAGTGCTAGAGTAGGGAAAGAATACACCATATATTTT.

V and J are TRBV12-3 or TRBV12-4 and TRBJ2-5; 7 bases align to TRBD1. The CDR3 contains 13 residues. With V trimmed by 6 bases and J by 7 bases, 8 bases remained unmatched. The CDR3 is CASSTGTVTTQYF. Here the CDR3 DNA reads TGTGCCAGCAGCACCGGGACAGTGACGACCCAGTACTTC.

This clonotype has just a few counts. The gene calls are TRBV2 and TRBJ1-1; D unclear. The ends were cut back, 9 bases at V and 3 bases at J, with 11 bases in the middle. The germline V gene has CDR1 SNHLY and CDR2 FYNNEI. The CDR3 has 12 amino acids. CDR3 loop: CASGRFDTEAFF. DNA of the CDR3: TGTGCCAGTGGGCGATTCGACACTGAAGCTTTCTTT. Looking up the rest from reference TRBV2 and TRBJ1-1 gives the full variable domain: EPEVTQTPSHQVTQMGQEVILRCVPISNHLYFYWYRQILGQKVEFLVSFYNNEISEKSEIFDDQFSVERPDGSNFTLKIRSTKLEDSAMYFCASGRFDTEAFFGQGTRLTVV.

This clonotype was picked up a small number of times. This sequence joins TRBV4-3 and TRBJ1-2; a possible D gene is TRBD1 (5 bases). The CDR3 totals 13 residues. CDR1 and CDR2 from the germline V gene are LGHNA and YSLEER. The V end was cut by 0 bases, the J end by 6 bases, with 8 bases between. CDR3 nucleotide sequence: TGCGCCAGCAGCCAAGAGGAAGGGGATGGCTACACCTTC. Encoded protein: CASSQEEGDGYTF.

This clonotype turned up a few times. V is TRBV20-1 and J is TRBJ2-7; possibly TRBD1 for D (5 bases). Germline CDR1 DFQATT, CDR2 SNEGSKA (reference sequence). V was pared by 6 bases and J by 4 bases, with 16 bases between. The CDR3 has 13 residues. The CDR3 DNA sequence: TGCAGTGCGGCTTCTCAGGGAATTTACGAGCAGTACTTC. Translating gives CSAASQGIYEQYF.

The table lists this clonotype with a few counts. The rearrangement joins TRBV7-9 to TRBJ1-2, with 7 bases identical to TRBD1. Germline V gives CDR1 SEHNR, CDR2 FQNEAQ (reference sequence). The CDR3 loop spans 14 amino acids. V lost 1 base, J lost 6 bases, and 5 bases stayed unmatched. CDR3 DNA: TGTGCCAGCAGCTTAGGACAGGGATGGGATGGCTACACCTTC. Protein product: CASSLGQGWDGYTF. Filled out from reference TRBV7-9 and TRBJ1-2, the complete variable domain reads DTGVSQNPRHKITKRGQNVTFRCDPISEHNRLYWYRQTLGQGPEFLTYFQNEAQLEKSRLLSDRFSAERPKGSFSTLEIQRTEQGDSAMYLCASSLGQGWDGYTFGSGTRLTVV.

The chain joins TRBV27 to TRBJ1-2; unclear D gene. V was trimmed by 6 bases and J by 0 bases, leaving 14 bases between them. The germline V gene has CDR1 MNHEY and CDR2 SMNVEV (reference sequence). The CDR3 has 15 residues. The CDR3: CASRESGYSNYGYTF. The CDR3, as DNA: TGTGCCAGCAGAGAGTCCGGATACTCTAACTATGGCTACACCTTC.

The chain joins TRBV3-1 to TRBJ2-1; tentatively, D is TRBD1 (6 bases). Trimming removed 0 bases from V and 5 bases from J, with 14 bases in between. Per germline, CDR1 LGHDT and CDR2 YNNKEL (reference sequence). This CDR3 spans 16 amino acids. CDR3 in DNA: TGTGCCAGCAGCCAAGATATTAGGTACAGGGACAATGAGCAGTTCTTC. Protein product: CASSQDIRYRDNEQFF.

The V gene is TRBV28, the J gene TRBJ1-1; possible D gene TRBD1, 5 bases. Between the trimmed V and J ends, which lost 6 bases and 6 bases, there was a span of 14 bases. This CDR3 spans 13 amino acids. The V gene's germline CDR1 is MDHEN and CDR2 SYDVKM. The CDR3 spells CASSLSQGAEAFF. Here the CDR3 DNA reads TGTGCCAGCAGCCTTTCCCAGGGAGCTGAAGCTTTCTTT.

The genes are TRBV5-1 and TRBJ1-2, with D tentatively TRBD1 (6 bases). The CDR3 has 12 residues. Trimming left V 2 bases short and J 6 bases short, with 8 bases between. CDR1 is SGHRS and CDR2 is YFSETQ in the germline V gene. In DNA form, the CDR3 reads TGCGCCAGCAGCTTTACAGGGAATGGCTACACCTTC. It codes for CASSFTGNGYTF.

The rearrangement uses TRBV10-1 and TRBJ1-1; unclear D gene. Germline values: CDR1 WNHNN, CDR2 SYGVQD (reference sequence). V was trimmed by 6 bases and J by 0 bases, leaving 8 bases between them. The CDR3 length is 13 residues. CDR3 DNA: TGCGCCAGCAGACCCGAAATGAACACTGAAGCTTTCTTT. Protein: CASRPEMNTEAFF.

A few counts support this clonotype. The rearrangement links TRBV12-3 or TRBV12-4 to TRBJ2-1, with D hard to call. With 4 bases removed from V and 8 bases from J, the gap between germline ends came to 12 bases. This CDR3 spans 13 amino acids. The CDR3 here is CASSYGPPDEQFF. The CDR3 coding sequence is TGTGCCAGCAGTTATGGACCCCCCGATGAGCAGTTCTTC.